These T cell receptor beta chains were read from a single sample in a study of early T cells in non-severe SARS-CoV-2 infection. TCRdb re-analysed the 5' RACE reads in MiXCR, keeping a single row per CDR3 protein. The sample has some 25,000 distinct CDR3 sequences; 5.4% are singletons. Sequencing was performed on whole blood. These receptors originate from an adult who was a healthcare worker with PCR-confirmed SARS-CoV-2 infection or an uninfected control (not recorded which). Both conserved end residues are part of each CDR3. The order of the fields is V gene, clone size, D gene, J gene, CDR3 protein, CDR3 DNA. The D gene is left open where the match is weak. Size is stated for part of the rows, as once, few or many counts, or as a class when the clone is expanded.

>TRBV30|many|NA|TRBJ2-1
CAWTRTGGRGDEQFF
TGTGCCTGGACCCGGACCGGGGGTAGGGGAGATGAGCAGTTCTTC
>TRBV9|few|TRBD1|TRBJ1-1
CASGQGPTTEAFF
TGTGCCAGCGGACAGGGGCCAACAACTGAAGCTTTCTTT
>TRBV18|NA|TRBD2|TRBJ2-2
CASSPGLAGDYGELFF
TGTGCCAGCTCACCAGGGCTAGCGGGGGACTACGGGGAGCTGTTTTTT
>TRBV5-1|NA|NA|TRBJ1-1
CASGTGDPNTEAFF
TGCGCCAGCGGAACTGGGGACCCGAACACTGAAGCTTTCTTT
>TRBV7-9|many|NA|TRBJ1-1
CASRGLGTEAFF
TGTGCCAGCAGGGGACTGGGCACTGAAGCTTTCTTT
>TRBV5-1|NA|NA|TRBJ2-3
CASSLVLGPDTQYF
TGCGCCAGCAGCTTGGTTTTAGGACCAGATACGCAGTATTTT
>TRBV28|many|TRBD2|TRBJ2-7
CASSLFYQIGRGGEQYF
TGTGCCAGCAGTTTATTTTATCAGATCGGGCGCGGGGGCGAGCAGTACTTC
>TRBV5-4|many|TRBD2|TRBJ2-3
CASSFGRGGEDTQYF
TGTGCCAGCAGCTTTGGGCGGGGGGGCGAGGATACGCAGTATTTT
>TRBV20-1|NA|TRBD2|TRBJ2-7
CSARGLAGGSYEQYF
TGCAGTGCTAGGGGACTAGCGGGAGGATCCTACGAGCAGTACTTC
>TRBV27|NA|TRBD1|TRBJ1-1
CASSDRTGNEAFF
TGTGCCAGCAGTGACCGGACAGGGAATGAAGCTTTCTTT
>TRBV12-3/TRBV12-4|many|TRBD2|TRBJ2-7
CASRYQLAGGSYEQYF
TGTGCCAGCAGATACCAACTAGCGGGGGGTTCCTACGAGCAGTACTTC
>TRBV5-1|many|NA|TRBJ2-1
CASSLSGVSSYNEQFF
TGCGCCAGCAGCTTATCCGGGGTTAGCTCCTACAATGAGCAGTTCTTC
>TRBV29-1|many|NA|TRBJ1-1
CSVKGDETRMSTEAFF
TGCAGCGTCAAAGGGGATGAGACTCGGATGAGCACTGAAGCTTTCTTT
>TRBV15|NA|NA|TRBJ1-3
CATSRDRVSGNTIYF
TGTGCCACCAGCAGAGACAGGGTCTCTGGAAACACCATATATTTT
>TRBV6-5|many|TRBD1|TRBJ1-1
CASRNGQGLSWLNTEAFF
TGTGCCAGCAGGAATGGACAGGGTCTGTCTTGGCTGAACACTGAAGCTTTCTTT
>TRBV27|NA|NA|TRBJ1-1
CASLSMREAFF
TGTGCCAGCCTAAGTATGAGGGAAGCTTTCTTT
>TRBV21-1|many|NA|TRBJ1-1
CASSRWQENTEAFF
TGTGCCAGCAGCAGATGGCAGGAGAACACTGAAGCTTTCTTT
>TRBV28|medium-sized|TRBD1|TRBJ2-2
CASRTGTGEIGELFF
TGTGCCAGCAGAACCGGGACAGGGGAGATCGGGGAGCTGTTTTTT
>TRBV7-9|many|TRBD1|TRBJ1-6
CASTGGQSNSPLHF
TGTGCCTCGACGGGGGGACAGAGTAATTCACCCCTCCACTTT
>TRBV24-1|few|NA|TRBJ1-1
CATSDFYKTGVNTEAFF
TGTGCCACCAGTGATTTTTACAAGACAGGCGTGAACACTGAAGCTTTCTTT
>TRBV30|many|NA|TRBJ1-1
CAWSTGANTEAFF
TGTGCCTGGAGTACGGGGGCGAACACTGAAGCTTTCTTT
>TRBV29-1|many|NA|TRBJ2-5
CSALQPSETQYF
TGCAGCGCCCTACAGCCTTCGGAGACCCAGTACTTC
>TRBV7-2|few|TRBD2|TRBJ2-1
CASSSLAGGYNEQFF
TGTGCCAGCAGCTCTCTAGCGGGGGGTTACAATGAGCAGTTCTTC
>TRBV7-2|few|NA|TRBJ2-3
CASGPGRSTDTQYF
TGTGCCAGCGGACCGGGACGGAGCACAGATACGCAGTATTTT
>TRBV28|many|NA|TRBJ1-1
CASSRGRRNTEAFF
TGTGCCAGCAGTAGGGGACGGAGGAACACTGAAGCTTTCTTT
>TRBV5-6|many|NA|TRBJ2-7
CASSTQRSGEQYF
TGTGCCAGCAGCACACAGCGTTCTGGGGAGCAGTACTTC
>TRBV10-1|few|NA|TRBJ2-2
CASSKSNLDTGELFF
TGCGCCAGCAGTAAGAGTAACTTGGACACCGGGGAGCTGTTTTTT
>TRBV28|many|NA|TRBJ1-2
CASSSEGYTF
TGTGCCAGCAGTTCAGAAGGCTACACCTTC
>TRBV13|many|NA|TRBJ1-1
CASSPRGLITEAFF
TGTGCCAGCAGCCCTCGAGGGCTCATCACTGAAGCTTTCTTT
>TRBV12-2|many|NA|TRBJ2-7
CASRPLTSGPSYEQYF
TGTGCAAGTCGCCCGTTGACTAGCGGGCCTTCCTACGAGCAGTACTTC
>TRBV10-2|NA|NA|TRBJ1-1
CASSETGSEAFF
TGCGCCAGCAGTGAAACAGGGTCTGAAGCTTTCTTT